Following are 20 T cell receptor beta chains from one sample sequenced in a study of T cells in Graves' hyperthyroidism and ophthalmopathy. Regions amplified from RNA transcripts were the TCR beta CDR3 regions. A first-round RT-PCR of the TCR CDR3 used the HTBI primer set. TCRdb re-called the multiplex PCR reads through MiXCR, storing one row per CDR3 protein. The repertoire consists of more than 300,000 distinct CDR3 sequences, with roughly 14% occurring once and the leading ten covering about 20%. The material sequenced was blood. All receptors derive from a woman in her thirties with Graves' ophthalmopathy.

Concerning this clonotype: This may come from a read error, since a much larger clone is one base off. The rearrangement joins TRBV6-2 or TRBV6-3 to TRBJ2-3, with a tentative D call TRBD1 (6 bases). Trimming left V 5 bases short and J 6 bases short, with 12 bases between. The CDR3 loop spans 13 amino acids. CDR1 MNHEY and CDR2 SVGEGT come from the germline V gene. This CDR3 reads CASSRDIGDTQYF. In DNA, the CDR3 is TGTGCCAGCAGTCGGGACATAGGGGATACGCAGTATTTT.

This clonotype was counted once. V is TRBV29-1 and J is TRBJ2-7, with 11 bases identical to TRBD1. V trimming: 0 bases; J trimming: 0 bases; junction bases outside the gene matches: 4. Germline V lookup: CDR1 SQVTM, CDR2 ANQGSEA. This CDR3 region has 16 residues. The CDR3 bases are TGCAGCGTTGAAGAGGGGGACAGGGGGACCTCCTACGAGCAGTACTTC. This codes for CSVEEGDRGTSYEQYF.

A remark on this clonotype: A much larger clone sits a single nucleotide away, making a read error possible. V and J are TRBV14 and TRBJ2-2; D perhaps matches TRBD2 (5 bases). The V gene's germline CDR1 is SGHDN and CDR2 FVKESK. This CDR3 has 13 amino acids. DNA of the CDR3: TGTGCCAGCAGCCAATCAGGTCCCGGGAAGCTGTTTTTT. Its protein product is CASSQSGPGKLFF.

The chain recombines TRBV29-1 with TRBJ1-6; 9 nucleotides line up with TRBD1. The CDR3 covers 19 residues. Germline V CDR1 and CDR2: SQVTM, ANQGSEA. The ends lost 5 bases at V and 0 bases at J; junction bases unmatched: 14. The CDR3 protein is CSVRVTGGGRSSYNSPLHF. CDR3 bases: TGCAGCGTTCGCGTTACAGGGGGCGGGAGAAGCTCCTATAATTCACCCCTCCACTTT.

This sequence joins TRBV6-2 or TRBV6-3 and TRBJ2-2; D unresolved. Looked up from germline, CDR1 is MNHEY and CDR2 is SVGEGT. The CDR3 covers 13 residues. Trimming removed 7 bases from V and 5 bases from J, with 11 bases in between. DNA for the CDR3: TGTGCCAGCAAGGCCCCCGTAACCGGGGAGCTGTTTTTT. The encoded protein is CASKAPVTGELFF.

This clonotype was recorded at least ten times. DNA of the CDR3: TGCGCCAGCAGCCTCAGGGACAGCACCGGGGAGCTGTTTTTT. It is translated as CASSLRDSTGELFF. The chain links TRBV5-1 to TRBJ2-2; 7 bases are a match to TRBD1. The CDR3 is 14 amino acids. Losses at the gene ends were 4 bases for V and 4 bases for J; bases not matched to a gene: 4. Germline-derived CDR1 and CDR2 are SGHRS and YFSETQ.

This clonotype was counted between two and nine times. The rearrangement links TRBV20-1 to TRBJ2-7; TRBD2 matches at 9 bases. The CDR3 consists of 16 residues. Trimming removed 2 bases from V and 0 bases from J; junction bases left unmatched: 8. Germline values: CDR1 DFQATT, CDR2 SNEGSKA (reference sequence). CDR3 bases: TGCAGTGCTAGACCGACTAAGCGGGGGGTCTCCTACGAGCAGTACTTC. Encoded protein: CSARPTKRGVSYEQYF.

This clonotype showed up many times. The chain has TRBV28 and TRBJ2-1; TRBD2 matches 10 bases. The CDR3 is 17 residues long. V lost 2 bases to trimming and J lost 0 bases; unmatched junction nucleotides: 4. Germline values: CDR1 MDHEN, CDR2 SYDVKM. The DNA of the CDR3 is TGTGCCAGCAGTTTAGGAGGGACTAGCGTCTCCTACAATGAGCAGTTCTTC. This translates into CASSLGGTSVSYNEQFF.

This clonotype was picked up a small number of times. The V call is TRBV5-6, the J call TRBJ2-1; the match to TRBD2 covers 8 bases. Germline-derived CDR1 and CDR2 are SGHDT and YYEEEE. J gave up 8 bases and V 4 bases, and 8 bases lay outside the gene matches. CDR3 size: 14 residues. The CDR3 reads CASSLGGAGYEQFF. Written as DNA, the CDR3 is TGTGCCAGCAGCCTCGGGGGGGCAGGGTATGAGCAGTTCTTC.

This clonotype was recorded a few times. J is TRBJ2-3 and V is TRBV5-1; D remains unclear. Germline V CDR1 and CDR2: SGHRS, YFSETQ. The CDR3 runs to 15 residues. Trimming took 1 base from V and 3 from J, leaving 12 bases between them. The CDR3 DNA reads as TGCGCCAGCAGCTTGCGTCCCCCGGCGACAGATACGCAGTATTTT. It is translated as CASSLRPPATDTQYF.

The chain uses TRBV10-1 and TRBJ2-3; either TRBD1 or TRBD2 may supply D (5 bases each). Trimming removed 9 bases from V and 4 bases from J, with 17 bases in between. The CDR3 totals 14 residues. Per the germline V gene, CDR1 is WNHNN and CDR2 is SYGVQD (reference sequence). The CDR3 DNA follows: TGCGCCAGTTCCCTTGAACTAGGGGCAGATACGCAGTATTTT. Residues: CASSLELGADTQYF.

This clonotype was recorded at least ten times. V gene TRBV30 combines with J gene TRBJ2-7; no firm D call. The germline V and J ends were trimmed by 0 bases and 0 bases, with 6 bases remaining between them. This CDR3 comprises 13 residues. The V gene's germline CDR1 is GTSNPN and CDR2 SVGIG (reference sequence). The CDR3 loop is CAWSVLGSYEQYF. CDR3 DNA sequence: TGTGCCTGGAGTGTACTCGGCTCCTACGAGCAGTACTTC. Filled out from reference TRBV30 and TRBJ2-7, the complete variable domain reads SQTIHQWPATLVQPVGSPLSLECTVEGTSNPNLYWYRQAAGRGLQLLFYSVGIGQISSEVPQNLSASRPQDRQFILSSKKLLLSDSGFYLCAWSVLGSYEQYFGPGTRLTVT.

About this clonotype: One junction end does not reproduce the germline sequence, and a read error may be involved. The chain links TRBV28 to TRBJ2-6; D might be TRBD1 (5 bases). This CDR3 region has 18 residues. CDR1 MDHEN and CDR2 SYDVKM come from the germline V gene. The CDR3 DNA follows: TGTGCCAGCAGTTTGGGCCGTACGGAGAGCTCTGGGGCCAACGTCCTGGCTTTC. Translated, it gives CASSLGRTESSGANVLAF.

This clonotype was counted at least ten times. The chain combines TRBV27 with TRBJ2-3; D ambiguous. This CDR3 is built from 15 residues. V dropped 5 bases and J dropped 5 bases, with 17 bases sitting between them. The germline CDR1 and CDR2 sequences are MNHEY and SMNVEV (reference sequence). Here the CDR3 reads CASSPRTQTGDTQYF. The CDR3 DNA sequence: TGTGCCAGCAGTCCTAGGACCCAGACGGGAGATACGCAGTATTTT.

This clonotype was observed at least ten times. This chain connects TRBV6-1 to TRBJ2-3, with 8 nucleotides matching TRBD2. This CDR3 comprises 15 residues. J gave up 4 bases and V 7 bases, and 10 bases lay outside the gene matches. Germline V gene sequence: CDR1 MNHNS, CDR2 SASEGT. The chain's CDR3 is CASTKFGGGPDTQYF. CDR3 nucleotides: TGTGCCAGCACCAAATTCGGGGGGGGGCCAGATACGCAGTATTTT.

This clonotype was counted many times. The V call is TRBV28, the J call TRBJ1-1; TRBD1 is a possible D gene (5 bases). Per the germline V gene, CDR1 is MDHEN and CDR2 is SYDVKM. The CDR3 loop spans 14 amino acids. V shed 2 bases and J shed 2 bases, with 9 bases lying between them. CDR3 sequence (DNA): TGTGCCAGCAGTTTACCGGGACTCAACACTGAAGCTTTCTTT. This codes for CASSLPGLNTEAFF.

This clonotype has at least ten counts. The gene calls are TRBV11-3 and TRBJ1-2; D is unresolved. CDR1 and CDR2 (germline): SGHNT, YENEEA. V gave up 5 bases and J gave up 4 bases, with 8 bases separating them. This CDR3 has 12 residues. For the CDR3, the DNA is TGTGCCAGCAGCCCCGCAGGCTATGGCTACACCTTC. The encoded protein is CASSPAGYGYTF.

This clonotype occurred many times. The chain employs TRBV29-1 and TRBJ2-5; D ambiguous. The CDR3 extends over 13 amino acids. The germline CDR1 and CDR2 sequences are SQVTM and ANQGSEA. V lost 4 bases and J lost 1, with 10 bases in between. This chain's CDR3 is CSVGRPLQETQYF. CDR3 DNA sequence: TGCAGCGTTGGCAGACCGCTCCAAGAGACCCAGTACTTC.

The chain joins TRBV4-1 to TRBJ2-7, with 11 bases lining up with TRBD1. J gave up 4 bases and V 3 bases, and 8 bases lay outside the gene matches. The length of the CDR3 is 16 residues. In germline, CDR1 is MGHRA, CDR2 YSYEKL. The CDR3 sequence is CASSHSPGQGGYEQYF. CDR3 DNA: TGCGCCAGCAGCCACTCTCCGGGACAGGGGGGATACGAGCAGTACTTC.

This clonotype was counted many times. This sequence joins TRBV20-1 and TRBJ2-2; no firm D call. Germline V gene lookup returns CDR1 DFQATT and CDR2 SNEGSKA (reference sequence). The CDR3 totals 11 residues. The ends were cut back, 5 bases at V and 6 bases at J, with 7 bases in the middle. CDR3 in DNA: TGCAGTGCTTCCGGGCCCGGGGAGCTGTTTTTT. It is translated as CSASGPGELFF.